The 32 T cell receptor beta chains below come from one sample, sequenced in a study of T-cell memory formation after mild COVID-19. TCRdb reprocessed the 5' RACE reads with MiXCR, giving one entry per CDR3 protein. The sample records some 200,000 distinct CDR3 sequences, around 8.8% being singletons. The sequenced material came from PBMCs or a T cell subset sorted from them (not recorded which). These receptors all come from a young man who had mild COVID-19 (a few samples of this study predate the infection). Cell type and time point are not known.

The chain combines TRBV3-1 with TRBJ2-7; D perhaps matches TRBD2 (6 bases). Trimming took off 4 bases at V and 7 bases at J, with 11 bases between the two ends. Germline assignment: CDR1 LGHDT and CDR2 YNNKEL (reference sequence). This CDR3 has 12 residues. The CDR3 loop is CASSLGGEEQYV. The CDR3 DNA is TGTGCCAGCAGCCTGGGGGGAGAAGAGCAGTACGTC.

This clonotype appeared many times. The gene calls are TRBV30 and TRBJ2-7, with 8 positions matching TRBD1. This CDR3 has 14 residues. Germline V lookup: CDR1 GTSNPN, CDR2 SVGIG (reference sequence). Trimming removed 1 base from V and 2 bases from J; junction bases left unmatched: 4. In nucleotides, the CDR3 is TGTGCCTGGAGTGCCGGACAGGGTACCTACGAGCAGTACTTC. It specifies CAWSAGQGTYEQYF.

This clonotype has more than one count but fewer than ten. The chain has TRBV4-2 and TRBJ1-3; no reliable D call. The CDR3 loop spans 15 amino acids. V was shortened by 4 bases and J by 1 base, with 11 bases between the two germline ends. CDR1 and CDR2 from the germline V gene are LGHNA and YNFKEQ. CDR3 sequence reads: CASSRRPGSGNTIYF. In nucleotides, the CDR3 is TGTGCCAGCAGCCGACGGCCCGGTTCTGGAAACACCATATATTTT.

This clonotype was detected many times. The V and J genes are TRBV4-3 and TRBJ1-6; D is uncertain. Trimming took off 0 bases at V and 10 bases at J, with 10 bases between the two ends. Germline lookup yields CDR1 LGHNA and CDR2 YSLEER. CDR3 length: 14 amino acids. CDR3 coding DNA: TGCGCCAGCAGCCAAGATCGGGCTCGGTCACCCCTCCACTTT. This gives the protein CASSQDRARSPLHF.

This clonotype was detected a few times. The chain links TRBV10-3 to TRBJ1-2; D gene ambiguous. Germline CDR1 reads ENHRY; CDR2 reads SYGVKD. This CDR3 spans 13 amino acids. The V end lost 8 bases, the J end lost 8 bases, and 18 bases lay between the germline ends. CDR3 bases: TGTGCCATCGCCTCCGGGTCTTGGGGAGGCTACACCTTC. Its translation is CAIASGSWGGYTF.

The chain has TRBV4-3 and TRBJ1-1; no definite D call. The CDR3 is 16 residues long. In germline, CDR1 is LGHNA, CDR2 YSLEER. Trimming left V 2 bases short and J 1 base short, with 14 bases between. CDR3 protein: CASSQRTGRGNTEAFF. DNA for the CDR3: TGCGCCAGCAGCCAAAGGACGGGCCGGGGGAACACTGAAGCTTTCTTT.

This clonotype occurred a few times. The V call is TRBV5-1, the J call TRBJ2-3; D may correspond to TRBD1 or TRBD2 (6 bases each). CDR3 length: 13 residues. Between the trimmed V and J ends, which lost 9 bases and 4 bases, there was a span of 15 bases. Germline CDR1 and CDR2: SGHRS and YFSETQ. In nucleotides, the CDR3 is TGCGCCACGGGGGCCCAGCCAGCAGATACGCAGTATTTT. This translates into CATGAQPADTQYF. The whole variable domain, remainder taken from reference TRBV5-1 and TRBJ2-3, is KAGVTQTPRYLIKTRGQQVTLSCSPISGHRSVSWYQQTPGQGLQFLFEYFSETQRNKGNFPGRFSGRQFSNSRSEMNVSTLELGDSALYLCATGAQPADTQYFGPGTRLTVL.

The chain employs TRBV4-1 and TRBJ1-5; 8 nucleotides line up with TRBD1. This CDR3 contains 16 residues. J gave up 4 bases and V 0 bases, and 5 bases lay outside the gene matches. Germline V gene lookup returns CDR1 MGHRA and CDR2 YSYEKL. CDR3 sequence: CASSQDRRQGNQPQHF. The CDR3 DNA reads TGCGCCAGCAGCCAAGATCGGCGACAGGGGAATCAGCCCCAGCATTTT.

The chain couples TRBV6-5 to TRBJ2-7, with D tentatively TRBD1 or TRBD2 (6 bases each). Germline assignment: CDR1 MNHEY and CDR2 SVGAGI. V was trimmed by 5 bases and J by 0 bases, leaving 11 bases between them. The length of the CDR3 is 14 residues. The CDR3 DNA reads as TGTGCCAGCAGTCGAGGGGGGAGCTCCTACGAGCAGTACTTC. It encodes CASSRGGSSYEQYF.

This clonotype has just one count. The V call is TRBV28, the J call TRBJ2-3, with a possible D match to TRBD1 (5 bases). The germline gives CDR1 MDHEN, CDR2 SYDVKM. The CDR3 has 14 amino acids. Trimming removed 8 bases at V and 0 bases at J, with 12 bases between. Written as DNA, the CDR3 is TGTGCCAGCTTGGCCCAGGGTAGCACAGATACGCAGTATTTT. This translates into CASLAQGSTDTQYF.

The table lists this clonotype with many counts. The chain uses TRBV7-9 and TRBJ1-5; no clear D. The CDR3 extends over 17 amino acids. Looked up from germline, CDR1 is SEHNR and CDR2 is FQNEAQ (reference sequence). Between the trimmed V and J ends, which lost 5 bases and 0 bases, there was a span of 17 bases. CDR3 sequence (DNA): TGTGCCAGCAGCACCGGAGCCCCGCTCGTTAGCAATCAGCCCCAGCATTTT. It is translated as CASSTGAPLVSNQPQHF.

The rearrangement links TRBV7-9 to TRBJ2-5; D unresolved. Germline V CDR1 and CDR2: SEHNR, FQNEAQ (reference sequence). The V and J ends lost 5 bases and 4 bases respectively, with 11 bases between them. The CDR3 runs 13 residues. The CDR3 spells CASSREYSETQYF. Written as DNA, the CDR3 is TGTGCCAGCAGCCGTGAATACTCAGAGACCCAGTACTTC.

This clonotype showed up just a few times. The J gene is TRBJ1-4, the V gene TRBV5-1; 7 nucleotides align to TRBD1. This CDR3 contains 14 residues. Looked up from germline, CDR1 is SGHRS and CDR2 is YFSETQ. V gave up 4 bases and J gave up 8 bases; unmatched junction bases: 8. This CDR3 reads CASSRRQGQEKLFF. The CDR3 DNA follows: TGCGCCAGCAGCCGCAGACAGGGACAAGAAAAACTGTTTTTT.

The J gene is TRBJ2-7, the V gene TRBV28; D remains unclear. V gave up 4 bases and J gave up 3 bases, with 19 bases separating them. Germline V gene lookup returns CDR1 MDHEN and CDR2 SYDVKM. CDR3 length: 16 amino acids. For the CDR3, the DNA is TGTGCCAGCAGTTCTCAACACGGTACGGGCTTCTACGAGCAGTACGTC. It specifies CASSSQHGTGFYEQYV.

This chain joins TRBV18 and TRBJ1-1; TRBD1 agrees at 8 bases. Germline V CDR1 and CDR2: KGHSH, LQKENI. The CDR3 is 14 amino acids. V shed 4 bases and J 6 bases; nucleotides not matched to a gene: 7. The CDR3 here is CASSRSAGGPEAFF. The CDR3 region has the DNA TGTGCCAGCTCACGCTCAGCAGGGGGCCCTGAAGCTTTCTTT.

The table lists this clonotype with a few counts. The chain joins TRBV7-2 to TRBJ1-1; 7 bases align to TRBD1. Trimming removed 3 bases from V and 4 bases from J; junction bases left unmatched: 5. Germline CDR1 SGHTA, CDR2 FQGNSA. CDR3 length: 14 amino acids. CDR3 region: CASSLAAGGTEAFF. The CDR3 bases are TGTGCCAGCAGCTTGGCGGCAGGGGGCACTGAAGCTTTCTTT.

This clonotype was observed many times. This sequence joins TRBV20-1 and TRBJ2-3, with 13 nucleotides matching TRBD2. Trimming at V came to 4 bases and at J to 1 base, leaving 8 bases not matched to a gene. Germline values: CDR1 DFQATT, CDR2 SNEGSKA (reference sequence). The CDR3 is 17 residues long. The CDR3 DNA reads TGCAGTGCTACGACTAGCGGGGGGAAAAGTGGCACAGATACGCAGTATTTT. It codes for CSATTSGGKSGTDTQYF.

This clonotype has just a few counts. V and J are TRBV5-1 and TRBJ2-7; D ambiguous. The CDR3 has 13 residues. The V gene lost 0 bases and the J gene lost 6 bases, with 10 bases spanning the gap. Germline V gene data show CDR1 as SGHRS and CDR2 as YFSETQ. CDR3 bases: TGCGCCAGCAGCTTGGCCGCTGGTTTCGAGCAGTACTTC. Translation gives CASSLAAGFEQYF.

This sequence joins TRBV7-6 and TRBJ2-1; the D gene is possibly TRBD1 (6 bases). Trimming cost V 5 bases and J 9 bases, with 11 bases left between them. Germline loops: CDR1 SGHVS, CDR2 FNYEAQ. This CDR3 is 12 amino acids long. The CDR3 sequence is CASSKQGPEQFF. The CDR3 DNA reads as TGTGCCAGCAGCAAACAGGGTCCTGAGCAGTTCTTC.

On this clonotype itself: One end of the junction fails to match germline, which may point to a read error. V and J are TRBV2 and TRBJ1-2; D remains ambiguous. The CDR3 is 15 amino acids. CDR1 and CDR2 from the germline V gene are SNHLY and FYNNEI. CDR3 protein: CASSVESFANSGYTF. CDR3 in DNA: TGTGCCAGCAGTGTCGAAAGCTTTGCGAACTCTGGCTACACCTTC.

This clonotype was detected a few times. The chain has TRBV19 and TRBJ2-5; TRBD1 is a possible D gene (5 bases). Trimming removed 3 bases at V and 5 bases at J, with 13 bases between. The CDR3 runs to 14 residues. Germline CDR1 and CDR2: LNHDA and SQIVND (reference sequence). The chain's CDR3 is CASSIGWGRETQYF. The CDR3 DNA follows: TGTGCCAGTAGTATCGGGTGGGGCCGGGAGACCCAGTACTTC.

V and J are TRBV6-5 and TRBJ2-1; D unresolved. The CDR3 spans 14 residues. Germline values: CDR1 MNHEY, CDR2 SVGAGI. Trimming cost V 5 bases and J 7 bases, with 15 bases left between them. The CDR3 bases are TGTGCCAGCAGTAAGTCGGTCGGCTTTAATGAGCAGTTCTTC. Protein product: CASSKSVGFNEQFF.

The chain recombines TRBV7-2 with TRBJ2-1; the D is unclear. Germline-derived CDR1 and CDR2 are SGHTA and FQGNSA. V was cut by 6 bases and J by 10 bases, with 16 bases left in between. The CDR3 consists of 13 residues. As DNA, the CDR3 is TGTGCCAGCAGTCGCAGTAATCTGGAAGAGCAGTTCTTC. This encodes CASSRSNLEEQFF.

The sample holds many counts of this clonotype. This chain links TRBV18 with TRBJ2-7; 7 nucleotides agree with TRBD1. The V gene end was trimmed by 8 bases and the J gene end by 2 bases; junction bases not matched to a gene: 6. The CDR3 sequence is 13 residues long. Germline V gives CDR1 KGHSH, CDR2 LQKENI. The CDR3 loop is CASSPGQTYEQYF. In DNA, the CDR3 is TGTGCCAGCAGCCCGGGACAGACCTACGAGCAGTACTTC.

The chain has TRBV7-2 and TRBJ1-5, with 10 bases matching TRBD1. V dropped 6 bases and J dropped 2; count of bases not matched to a gene: 1. Germline values: CDR1 SGHTA, CDR2 FQGNSA. CDR3 size: 14 residues. CDR3 bases: TGTGCCAGCAGGACAGGGGGCGGCAATCAGCCCCAGCATTTT. Its protein product is CASRTGGGNQPQHF.

This clonotype was seen a few times. This sequence joins TRBV12-3 or TRBV12-4 and TRBJ1-2; 7 nucleotides align to TRBD1. The ends lost 7 bases at V and 0 bases at J; junction bases unmatched: 5. The CDR3 runs to 14 residues. The CDR3 DNA is TGTGCCAGCACGCGGGACAGCCCTAACTATGGCTACACCTTC. Translating gives CASTRDSPNYGYTF.

The chain couples TRBV18 to TRBJ1-5; no firm D call. Germline V CDR1 and CDR2: KGHSH, LQKENI. Trimming stripped 3 bases from V and 2 bases from J, with 11 bases between. The CDR3 covers 15 residues. DNA for the CDR3: TGTGCCAGCTCACCGGCGTATGCGGGCAATCAGCCCCAGCATTTT. Translating gives CASSPAYAGNQPQHF.

This clonotype was seen a handful of times. V gene TRBV7-9 combines with J gene TRBJ1-3, with D possibly matching TRBD1 (6 bases). CDR1 and CDR2 from the germline V gene are SEHNR and FQNEAQ (reference sequence). This CDR3 has 15 residues. The V and J ends lost 3 bases and 2 bases respectively, with 11 bases between them. In DNA form, the CDR3 reads TGTGCCAGCAGCTTGATGGGGGCTACTGGAAACACCATATATTTT. Translating it yields CASSLMGATGNTIYF.

The chain couples TRBV7-2 to TRBJ1-2, with a tentative D call TRBD1 (6 bases). V was shortened by 1 base and J by 7 bases, with 16 bases between the two germline ends. Germline CDR1 reads SGHTA; CDR2 reads FQGNSA. CDR3 length: 15 amino acids. CDR3 protein: CASSLEGVGARGYTF. In DNA, the CDR3 is TGTGCCAGCAGCTTAGAGGGGGTGGGGGCGCGTGGCTACACCTTC.

The rearrangement joins TRBV29-1 to TRBJ1-2, with D unclear. This CDR3 comprises 12 residues. The V gene's germline CDR1 is SQVTM and CDR2 ANQGSEA. The germline V and J ends were trimmed by 5 bases and 0 bases, with 7 bases remaining between them. As DNA, the CDR3 is TGCAGCGTTCCGGAAGCTAACTATGGCTACACCTTC. Translated: CSVPEANYGYTF.

This clonotype was counted only a few times. This rearrangement joins TRBV5-1 to TRBJ2-5; the D is unclear. CDR1 SGHRS and CDR2 YFSETQ come from the germline V gene. The CDR3 is 13 residues long. V lost 3 bases and J lost 2, with 8 bases in between. CDR3 nucleotide sequence: TGCGCCAGCAGCTGGACGGATCAAGAGACCCAGTACTTC. It codes for CASSWTDQETQYF.

The table lists this clonotype with many counts. This sequence joins TRBV6-5 and TRBJ1-5; the D gene is possibly TRBD1 (5 bases). The germline V and J ends were trimmed by 6 bases and 4 bases, with 28 bases remaining between them. Germline V gene lookup returns CDR1 MNHEY and CDR2 SVGAGI. This CDR3 has 19 residues. CDR3 residues: CASSQDWGPSTGPNQPQHF. The CDR3 DNA is TGTGCCAGCAGCCAAGACTGGGGACCTAGTACCGGTCCTAATCAGCCCCAGCATTTT.